The entry below gives a single T cell receptor beta chain sequence along with its context. Its antigen remains undetermined. The sample holds no much larger clone one base away, and base qualities are not on file. One collaborating source in Seattle enrolled patients while the patients were actively infected and followed the patients over time throughout the course of disease. Whole blood was collected in K2EDTA tubes by collaborating institutions according to the institutions' own protocols. For TCRbeta analysis, collaborator samples were shipped as frozen whole blood, as isolated PBMCs, or as DNA extracted from either sample type. TCRbeta CDR3 regions were amplified from genomic DNA by means of the immunoSEQ Assay, a bias-controlled multiplex PCR. In the original analysis: The number of nucleated cells in each sample was estimated by amplification of reference gene primers within the assay. Sequence reads were collapsed and filtered to measure the absolute abundance of every unique TCRbeta CDR3 rearrangement. Productive Simpson clonality was computed per sample as the square root of Simpson's diversity index over productive rearrangements. Imported from immuneACCESS, the table was reduced by TCRdb to in-frame sequences with V and J called. These copies leave out some clones; in studies compared against another copy, an unresolved V gene accounts for under half, and the cause of the remainder is not known. V and J calls and clone size are those listed in that table; D and trimming were worked out from the DNA. The sample records more than 150,000 clones, around 94% of which are singletons. Roughly 0.7% of the sample goes to the ten largest clones.

This record comes from a study of blood T cell repertoires in COVID-19 (dated by TCRdb to between 2020 and 2021). The study in broad terms: Collaborator samples came from the United States, Italy and Spain and covered acute and convalescent phases of COVID-19. A de-identified subject ID, COVID-19 status, age in years and sex were almost always included in the sample metadata. The prospective study material was composed of cDNA or gDNA derived from T cells, B-cell-depleted T cells, or PBMCs. The dataset comprised deeply sampled blood TCRbeta repertoires from subjects exposed to, actively infected with, or recovered from COVID-19. The repertoires were released in a freely available public database meant as a resource for research on the immune response to SARS-CoV-2. HLA class I and class II types, where available, came from metadata supplied by the sample provider rather than from assay-based typing. Samples came from the ongoing ImmuneRACE study (first 160 participants) plus 1,254 subjects from 6 global collaborators.

V is reduced by 2 bases and J by 4 bases, leaving a spacing of 10 bases between them. CDR1 is given as SGHDT and CDR2 as YYEEEE, both from the germline V gene. The CDR3 sequence holds 14 residues, the cysteine and phenylalanine included. Just CDR3 DNA is preserved here, 42 bases in frame from base 1. The paper as a whole reports these results and caveats: The quantity of clinical and demographic metadata differed by source and by participant and was supplied without curation.

The sequence joins TRBV5-6 to TRBJ1-5; TRBD1 could be the D gene, as 5 bases match. The sequenced sample consisted of peripheral blood. The TCR was taken from a young man with COVID-19, enrolled during active disease. The bases read TGTGCCAGCAGCTTATGGGGGGGAAATCAGCCCCAGCATTTT. Protein translation: CASSLWGGNQPQHF.